These 14 T cell receptor beta chains were all obtained from the same sample, sequenced in a study of cytomegalovirus exposure and HLA in healthy donors. The PCR contained 60 Vbeta and 13 Jbeta primers. Only in-frame clones appear in the TCRdb table, and some are missing; sequencing was by immunoSEQ multiplex PCR. The data include 75,000 to 95,000 clones; the top ten clones carry around 5%. The sequenced material came from PBMCs. All receptors derive from a girl aged 5-17 years in good health and CMV-seropositive.

The rearrangement links TRBV4-1 to TRBJ1-5; D gene uncertain. Germline CDR1 reads MGHRA; CDR2 reads YSYEKL. V gave up 0 bases and J gave up 6 bases, with 12 bases separating them. This CDR3 region has 15 residues. This CDR3 reads CASSQEERGGQPQHF. CDR3 nucleotide sequence: TGCGCCAGCAGCCAAGAAGAAAGAGGTGGTCAGCCCCAGCATTTT.

The V gene is TRBV28, the J gene TRBJ2-1, with D perhaps matching TRBD2 (6 bases). This CDR3 spans 15 amino acids. The V end lost 7 bases, the J end lost 0 bases, and 13 bases lay between the germline ends. The germline gives CDR1 MDHEN, CDR2 SYDVKM. The CDR3 DNA is TGTGCCAGCATTGATATGGGGGGCTCCTACAATGAGCAGTTCTTC. Translated, it gives CASIDMGGSYNEQFF.

The genes are TRBV16 and TRBJ2-1; tentatively, D is TRBD2 (5 bases). The CDR3 runs to 11 residues. CDR1 KGHSY and CDR2 FQNENV come from the germline V gene. V lost 6 bases to trimming and J lost 10 bases, with 10 bases between them. The CDR3 sequence is CASSSRREQFF. Here the CDR3 DNA reads TGTGCCAGCAGTTCGCGGAGGGAGCAGTTCTTC.

The J gene is TRBJ2-2, the V gene TRBV14; no clear D. V dropped 0 bases and J dropped 10 bases, with 12 bases sitting between them. Germline V gene lookup returns CDR1 SGHDN and CDR2 FVKESK. The CDR3 has 14 residues. CDR3 sequence: CASSQDARRVELFF. The CDR3 nucleotides are TGTGCCAGCAGCCAAGACGCCAGGCGAGTGGAGCTGTTTTTT.

The genes are TRBV7-2 and TRBJ2-1; D is perhaps TRBD1 (6 bases). This CDR3 has 15 amino acids. Germline CDR1 reads SGHTA; CDR2 reads FQGNSA. V shed 4 bases and J shed 6 bases, with 16 bases lying between them. CDR3 DNA: TGTGCCAGCAGCTCAACGATCGACAGGATCAATGAGCAGTTCTTC. Translating gives CASSSTIDRINEQFF.

The V call is TRBV7-3, the J call TRBJ1-3; TRBD1 is a possible D gene (6 bases). This CDR3 is 15 amino acids long. V lost 7 bases, J lost 4 bases, and 17 bases lay in between. Per germline, CDR1 SGHTA and CDR2 FQGTGA. CDR3 bases: TGTGCCAGCATCATAACAGGGAGGGGAGGAAACACCATATATTTT. Protein sequence: CASIITGRGGNTIYF.

The chain has TRBV27 and TRBJ2-2; 7 bases are a match to TRBD2. Looked up from germline, CDR1 is MNHEY and CDR2 is SMNVEV (reference sequence). V trimming: 2 bases; J trimming: 7 bases; junction bases outside the gene matches: 4. This CDR3 region has 14 residues. In DNA, the CDR3 is TGTGCCAGCAGTTTAGAGCGGGAAGTCGGGGAGCTGTTTTTT. It codes for CASSLEREVGELFF.

This chain links TRBV25-1 with TRBJ2-7, with D perhaps matching TRBD1 (6 bases). CDR3 length: 13 amino acids. CDR1 is MGHDK, CDR2 SYGVNS, per germline. Trimming took off 5 bases at V and 1 base at J, with 9 bases between the two ends. In DNA, the CDR3 is TGTGCCAGCAGTCACAGGGTTTCCTACGAGCAGTACTTC. This gives the protein CASSHRVSYEQYF.

V is TRBV25-1 and J is TRBJ2-2; D is possibly TRBD2 (6 bases). The V end lost 3 bases, the J end lost 4 bases, and 12 bases lay between the germline ends. The CDR3 length is 15 residues. Per the germline V gene, CDR1 is MGHDK and CDR2 is SYGVNS. The CDR3 region is CASSDVKGGTGELFF. The CDR3 nucleotides read TGTGCCAGCAGTGACGTGAAGGGAGGCACCGGGGAGCTGTTTTTT.

V usage is TRBV13 and J usage is TRBJ2-1, with 9 nucleotides matching TRBD2. In germline, CDR1 is PRHDT, CDR2 FYEKMQ (reference sequence). The V segment lost 5 bases and the J segment 7 bases; nucleotides outside the gene matches: 9. The CDR3 sequence is 15 residues long. CDR3 nucleotide sequence: TGTGCCAGCAGCCCCTGGCGGGGGGGCCGTAATGAGCAGTTCTTC. It is translated as CASSPWRGGRNEQFF.

The chain is built from TRBV27 and TRBJ2-3; D might be TRBD2 (6 bases). The germline V gene encodes CDR1 MNHEY and CDR2 SMNVEV (reference sequence). Trimming shortened V by 8 bases and J by 0 bases, and 12 bases separated the two germline ends. This CDR3 contains 14 residues. The CDR3 here is CASASGTSTDTQYF. CDR3 coding DNA: TGTGCCAGCGCTTCCGGGACTAGCACAGATACGCAGTATTTT.

The chain links TRBV28 to TRBJ1-1; TRBD1 aligns across 7 bases. Germline V gene sequence: CDR1 MDHEN, CDR2 SYDVKM. The CDR3 totals 15 residues. The trim removed 6 bases at V and 3 bases at J, leaving 10 bases unmatched. CDR3 coding DNA: TGTGCCAGCAGGATGACAGGGAAAAAATACACTGAAGCTTTCTTT. Its protein is CASRMTGKKYTEAFF.

The gene calls are TRBV30 and TRBJ2-5, with a tentative D call TRBD2 (6 bases). V lost 4 bases and J 7 bases, leaving 13 bases between the germline ends. CDR3 length: 12 amino acids. CDR1 GTSNPN and CDR2 SVGIG come from the germline V gene (reference sequence). CDR3 residues: CAWTRLGGTQYF. Written as DNA, the CDR3 is TGTGCCTGGACCAGACTGGGGGGGACCCAGTACTTC.

The J gene is TRBJ2-6, the V gene TRBV15, with D unclear. This CDR3 spans 15 amino acids. V was shortened by 0 bases and J by 2 bases, with 5 bases between the two germline ends. Germline V gene data show CDR1 as LNHNV and CDR2 as YYDKDF (reference sequence). The CDR3 spells CATSRDLAGANVLTF. DNA for the CDR3: TGTGCCACCAGCAGAGACCTCGCTGGGGCCAACGTCCTGACTTTC.